One and the same sample provided the 23 T cell receptor beta chains below, sequenced in a study of CD8+CD57+ T cells in acquired aplastic anemia. Patients chosen for sequencing had shown CD8+CD57+ cell expansion by flow cytometry. Genomic DNA was employed as the template in profiling TCR beta VDJ and CDR3. From the reads, TCRdb called clonotypes with MiXCR, one entry per CDR3 protein. The profile shows approximately 180,000 distinct CDR3 sequences, approximately 48% of them singletons. The sample was sorted CD4+, CD8+, or CD8+CD57+ T cells (not recorded which) from PBMCs. The receptors here all came from a human donor with aplastic anemia.

The chain uses TRBV10-3 and TRBJ1-2; maybe TRBD1 (6 bases). The germline V gene has CDR1 ENHRY and CDR2 SYGVKD. This CDR3 has 16 amino acids. V was cut by 3 bases and J by 3 bases, with 17 bases left in between. CDR3 in DNA: TGTGCCATCAGTGAAGGGAGGGCAGGGGCAGACTATGGCTACACCTTC. This translates into CAISEGRAGADYGYTF.

The J gene is TRBJ2-1, the V gene TRBV5-1, with D uncertain. Trimming pared 7 bases from V and 0 bases from J, leaving 17 bases between. The CDR3 is made up of 16 amino acids. Germline V CDR1 and CDR2: SGHRS, YFSETQ. CDR3 sequence: CASGRDLLTSYNEQFF. In DNA, the CDR3 is TGCGCCAGCGGAAGGGATTTACTAACCTCCTACAATGAGCAGTTCTTC. The full variable domain, its missing parts supplied by reference TRBV5-1 and TRBJ2-1, is KAGVTQTPRYLIKTRGQQVTLSCSPISGHRSVSWYQQTPGQGLQFLFEYFSETQRNKGNFPGRFSGRQFSNSRSEMNVSTLELGDSALYLCASGRDLLTSYNEQFFGPGTRLTVL.

This clonotype was recorded many times. V usage is TRBV19 and J usage is TRBJ2-2; D gene ambiguous. Germline-derived CDR1 and CDR2 are LNHDA and SQIVND (reference sequence). The CDR3 extends over 15 amino acids. Trimming removed 1 base from V and 1 base from J, with 7 bases in between. The CDR3: CASSIGARNTGELFF. The CDR3 DNA sequence: TGTGCCAGTAGTATAGGAGCGAGGAACACCGGGGAGCTGTTTTTT.

This sequence joins TRBV27 and TRBJ1-1; 8 bases agree with TRBD1. V dropped 5 bases and J dropped 2; count of bases not matched to a gene: 7. Germline CDR1 and CDR2: MNHEY and SMNVEV (reference sequence). The CDR3 has 15 residues. CDR3 DNA sequence: TGTGCCAGCAGTCCGACAGGGGCAGGCAACACTGAAGCTTTCTTT. It translates to CASSPTGAGNTEAFF.

This rearrangement joins TRBV29-1 to TRBJ1-2; D perhaps matches TRBD1 (5 bases). CDR3 length equals 13 residues. V lost 6 bases and J 4 bases, leaving 15 bases between the germline ends. Per the germline V gene, CDR1 is SQVTM and CDR2 is ANQGSEA. CDR3 sequence (DNA): TGCAGCGTGCACCGGGACGGACTCTATGGCTACACCTTC. This translates into CSVHRDGLYGYTF.

This clonotype was seen repeatedly, ten times or more. The V and J genes are TRBV9 and TRBJ2-1, with 9 bases matching TRBD2. Germline-derived CDR1 and CDR2 are SGDLS and YYNGEE. This CDR3 contains 15 residues. V shed 0 bases, J shed 7 bases, and the junction held 5 bases outside the gene matches. This CDR3 is CASSVGGGASNEQFF. In DNA, the CDR3 is TGTGCCAGCAGCGTAGGCGGGGGGGCCTCGAATGAGCAGTTCTTC. Full variable domain (remainder filled in from reference TRBV9 and TRBJ2-1): DSGVTQTPKHLITATGQRVTLRCSPRSGDLSVYWYQQSLDQGLQFLIQYYNGEERAKGNILERFSAQQFPDLHSELNLSSLELGDSALYFCASSVGGGASNEQFFGPGTRLTVL.

V is TRBV10-3 and J is TRBJ1-5; TRBD1 might be the D (5 bases). TRBJ2-3 matches the DNA end more closely, so the J call is doubtful. In germline, CDR1 is ENHRY, CDR2 SYGVKD. There are 14 residues in the CDR3. For the CDR3, the DNA is TGTGCCATCAGTGAGGGGGCAAGCAATCAGCCCCAGTATTTT. Translation: CAISEGASNQPQYF.

The chain is built from TRBV2 and TRBJ1-1, with 7 bases matching TRBD1. The ends lost 2 bases at V and 1 base at J; junction bases unmatched: 4. The CDR3 sequence is 15 residues long. Germline CDR1 reads SNHLY; CDR2 reads FYNNEI. The CDR3 coding sequence is TGTGCCAGCAGTGAACTGGGGACAGAGAACACTGAAGCTTTCTTT. Translated: CASSELGTENTEAFF.

This clonotype was seen at least ten times. The chain couples TRBV5-1 to TRBJ2-5, with D uncertain. The V end was cut by 0 bases, the J end by 3 bases, with 3 bases between. The CDR3 consists of 12 residues. Germline CDR1 is SGHRS and CDR2 is YFSETQ. CDR3 sequence: CASSLGKETQYF. The CDR3 region has the DNA TGCGCCAGCAGCTTGGGAAAAGAGACCCAGTACTTC.

This clonotype was found many times. V is TRBV20-1 and J is TRBJ2-4; weak D call: TRBD2 (5 bases). This CDR3 is 14 amino acids long. V gave up 0 bases and J gave up 8 bases, with 14 bases separating them. Germline values: CDR1 DFQATT, CDR2 SNEGSKA (reference sequence). Here the CDR3 reads CSARDRASRDIQYF. For the CDR3, the DNA is TGCAGTGCTAGAGATCGGGCTAGCCGGGACATTCAGTACTTC.

To note about this clonotype: This may stem from a read error, because a much larger clone lies one nucleotide away. Given the absence of the conserved phenylalanine or tryptophan at the CDR3 end, a read error is likely. The gene calls are TRBV7-2 and TRBJ2-1, with 9 bases lining up with TRBD2. This CDR3 spans 16 amino acids. Per germline, CDR1 SGHTA and CDR2 FQGNSA. V shed 0 bases and J 9 bases; nucleotides not matched to a gene: 9. The CDR3 reads CASSLASAGGLSEQFS. The CDR3 coding sequence is TGTGCCAGCAGCTTAGCGTCTGCGGGGGGGCTTAGTGAGCAGTTCTCC.

Of note for this clonotype: Since a much larger clone is just one base distant, this may be a read error. The genes are TRBV6-5 and TRBJ1-2; D unclear. This CDR3 spans 16 amino acids. The germline CDR1 and CDR2 sequences are MNHEY and SVGAGI. V was shortened by 4 bases and J by 1 base, with 16 bases between the two germline ends. CDR3 in DNA: TGTGCCAGCAGTTGCTCGAAGGCGGGTCTTAACTATGGCTACACCTTC. Protein sequence: CASSCSKAGLNYGYTF.

Only a few counts were recorded for this clonotype. The chain joins TRBV5-6 to TRBJ2-3, with 9 nucleotides matching TRBD2. J lost 1 base, V lost 0 bases, and 0 bases had no gene match. The length of the CDR3 is 15 residues. Germline V gene lookup returns CDR1 SGHDT and CDR2 YYEEEE. CDR3 bases: TGTGCCAGCAGCTTGGTAGCGGGAGGCACAGATACGCAGTATTTT. It is translated as CASSLVAGGTDTQYF.

The CDR3, as DNA: TGCGCCAGCAGTGACCCGCGTAGCGGCTTACGTGCTAACTATGGCTACACCTTC. Translation: CASSDPRSGLRANYGYTF. V gene TRBV10-1 combines with J gene TRBJ1-2; D not resolved. V was shortened by 3 bases and J by 0 bases, with 20 bases between the two germline ends. The germline V gene has CDR1 WNHNN and CDR2 SYGVQD (reference sequence). This CDR3 is built from 18 residues.

This clonotype was seen repeatedly, ten times or more. This chain joins TRBV6-2 or TRBV6-3 and TRBJ1-4; no clear D. The CDR3 totals 13 residues. Germline lookup yields CDR1 MNHEY and CDR2 SVGEGT. V was clipped by 2 bases and J by 7 bases, with 8 bases between them. The CDR3 sequence: CASSYRWGEKLFF. In nucleotides, the CDR3 is TGTGCCAGCAGTTACAGGTGGGGTGAAAAACTGTTTTTT.

The V and J genes are TRBV20-1 and TRBJ1-1; 8 bases map to TRBD1. The germline V gene has CDR1 DFQATT and CDR2 SNEGSKA (reference sequence). This CDR3 spans 13 amino acids. V trimming: 6 bases; J trimming: 10 bases; junction bases outside the gene matches: 13. In nucleotides, the CDR3 is TGCAGTGCGACCGGACAGGGCGATCCGAGAGCTTTCTTT. This codes for CSATGQGDPRAFF.

The chain combines TRBV19 with TRBJ2-1, with a possible D match to TRBD1 (7 bases). Trimming shortened V by 3 bases and J by 7 bases, and 16 bases separated the two germline ends. The CDR3 has 15 residues. Germline CDR1 reads LNHDA; CDR2 reads SQIVND (reference sequence). The CDR3 spells CASSIFEGAGNEQFF. The DNA of the CDR3 is TGTGCCAGTAGTATTTTCGAGGGGGCGGGAAATGAGCAGTTCTTC.

The chain combines TRBV2 with TRBJ1-6, with D unresolved. This CDR3 has 13 amino acids. V lost 1 base and J 10 bases, leaving 8 bases between the germline ends. CDR1 is SNHLY, CDR2 FYNNEI, per germline. The CDR3 DNA sequence: TGTGCCAGCAGTGAAGAAGACGTCTCACCCCTCCACTTT. Amino acid sequence: CASSEEDVSPLHF.

This clonotype occurred many times. CDR3 sequence (DNA): TGTGCCAGCAGCTTAGCGGGGGGTGAAGAGACCCAGTACTTC. Translated, it gives CASSLAGGEETQYF. The rearrangement uses TRBV5-8 and TRBJ2-5; 9 bases fit TRBD2. Germline assignment: CDR1 SGHTS and CDR2 YDEGEE. This CDR3 spans 14 amino acids. The V segment lost 2 bases and the J segment 3 bases; nucleotides outside the gene matches: 2.

This clonotype was counted only a few times. The chain recombines TRBV11-1 with TRBJ2-3; 7 nucleotides line up with TRBD2. Per germline, CDR1 SGHAT and CDR2 FQDESV (reference sequence). Unmatched junction bases numbered 8, after V lost 7 bases and J lost 1 base. CDR3 length: 15 amino acids. For the CDR3, the DNA is TGTGCCAGCACCAACGGGGGGTCCCGCACAGATACGCAGTATTTT. Protein sequence: CASTNGGSRTDTQYF.

This clonotype has at least ten counts. The J gene is TRBJ1-1, the V gene TRBV9, with TRBD1 identical over 7 bases. The CDR3 consists of 15 residues. V gave up 4 bases and J gave up 5 bases; unmatched junction bases: 11. The germline gives CDR1 SGDLS, CDR2 YYNGEE. The CDR3 DNA follows: TGTGCCAGCAGCCGAACCAAGACAGGGAGGACTGAAGCTTTCTTT. It is translated as CASSRTKTGRTEAFF.

In the case of this clonotype: The conserved final phenylalanine or tryptophan is absent from the CDR3, which likely points to a read error. CDR3 bases: TGTGCCACCAGCAGAGATCTTACAGCCGGGGAGCTGTTTTCT. It encodes CATSRDLTAGELFS. V gene TRBV15 combines with J gene TRBJ2-2; D unclear. Germline V gene sequence: CDR1 LNHNV, CDR2 YYDKDF (reference sequence). The CDR3 is 14 amino acids. V was clipped by 0 bases and J by 6 bases, with 8 bases between them.

The chain carries TRBV15 and TRBJ1-3; no clear D gene. Germline values: CDR1 LNHNV, CDR2 YYDKDF (reference sequence). This CDR3 is built from 15 residues. V gave up 1 base and J gave up 2 bases, with 9 bases separating them. DNA for the CDR3: TGTGCCACCAGCAGAGGAGAAAGTACTGGAAACACCATATATTTT. It yields the protein CATSRGESTGNTIYF. Full variable domain (missing parts from reference TRBV15 and TRBJ1-3): DAMVIQNPRYQVTQFGKPVTLSCSQTLNHNVMYWYQQKSSQAPKLLFHYYDKDFNNEADTPDNFQSRRPNTSFCFLDIRSPGLGDTAMYLCATSRGESTGNTIYFGEGSWLTVV.